This T cell receptor (beta chain) was sequenced during a study of CXCR3-negative and CXCR3-positive naive CD8 T cells. Findings and caveats of the study: Greater hydrophobicity was found in TRB CDR3s of CXCR3-positive naive cells than of CXCR3-negative naive cells.

Per the germline V gene, CDR1 is KGHSH and CDR2 is LQKENI. The CDR3 runs 16 residues. Remarks on this clonotype: Its antigen is undetermined.

Carrying UMI labels, the TRB cDNA libraries were prepared through 5' RACE. Following a re-call of the 5' RACE reads, TCRdb has one entry per CDR3 protein and lacks DNA. The listing records approximately 98,000 distinct CDR3 sequences. The TCR sequence derives from a human donor in good health. Some clones in this sample may be carry-over from other donors' samples. This rearrangement joins TRBV18 to TRBJ2-5; TCRdb proposes TRBD2, but this gene call is untestable without DNA. Sequences were obtained from naive CXCR3+ CD8+ T cells from blood. The subset here: CD45RO-CCR7+CD27+CD95- naive CD8+ T cells expressing CXCR3 (TNR3+). The CDR3 loop is CASSSRPGTLQETQYF.